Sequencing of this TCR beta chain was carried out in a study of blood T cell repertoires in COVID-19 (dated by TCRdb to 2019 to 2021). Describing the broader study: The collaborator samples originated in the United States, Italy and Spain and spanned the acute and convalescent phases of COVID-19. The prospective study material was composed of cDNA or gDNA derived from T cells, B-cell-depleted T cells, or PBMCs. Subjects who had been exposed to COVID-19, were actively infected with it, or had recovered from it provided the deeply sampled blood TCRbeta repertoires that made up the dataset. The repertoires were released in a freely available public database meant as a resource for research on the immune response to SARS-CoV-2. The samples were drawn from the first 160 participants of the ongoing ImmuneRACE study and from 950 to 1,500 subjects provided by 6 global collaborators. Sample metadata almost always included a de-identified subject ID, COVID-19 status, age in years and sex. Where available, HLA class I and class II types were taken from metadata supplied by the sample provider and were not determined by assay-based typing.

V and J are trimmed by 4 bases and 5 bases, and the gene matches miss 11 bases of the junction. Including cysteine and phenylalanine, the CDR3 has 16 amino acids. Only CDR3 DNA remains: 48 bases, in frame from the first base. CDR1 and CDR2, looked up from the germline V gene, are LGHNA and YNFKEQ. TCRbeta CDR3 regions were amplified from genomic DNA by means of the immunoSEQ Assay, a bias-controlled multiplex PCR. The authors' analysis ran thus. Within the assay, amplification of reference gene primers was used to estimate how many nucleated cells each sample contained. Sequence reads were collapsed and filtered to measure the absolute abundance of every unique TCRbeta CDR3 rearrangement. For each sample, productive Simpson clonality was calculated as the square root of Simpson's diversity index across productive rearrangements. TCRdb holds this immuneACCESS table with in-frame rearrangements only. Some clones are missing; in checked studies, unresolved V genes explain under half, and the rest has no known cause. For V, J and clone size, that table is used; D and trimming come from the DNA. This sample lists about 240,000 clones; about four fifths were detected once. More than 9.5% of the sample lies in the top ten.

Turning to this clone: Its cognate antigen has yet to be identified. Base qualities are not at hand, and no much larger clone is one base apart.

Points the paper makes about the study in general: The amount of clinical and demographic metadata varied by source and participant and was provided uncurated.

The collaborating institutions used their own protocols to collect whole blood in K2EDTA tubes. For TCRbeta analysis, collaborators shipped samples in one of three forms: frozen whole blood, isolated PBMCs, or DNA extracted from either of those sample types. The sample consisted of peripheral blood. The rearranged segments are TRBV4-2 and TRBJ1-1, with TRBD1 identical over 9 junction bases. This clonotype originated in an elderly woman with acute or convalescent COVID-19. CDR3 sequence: CASSLGTGSMETEAFF. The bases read TGTGCCAGCAGCCTCGGGACAGGGTCGATGGAGACTGAAGCTTTCTTT.